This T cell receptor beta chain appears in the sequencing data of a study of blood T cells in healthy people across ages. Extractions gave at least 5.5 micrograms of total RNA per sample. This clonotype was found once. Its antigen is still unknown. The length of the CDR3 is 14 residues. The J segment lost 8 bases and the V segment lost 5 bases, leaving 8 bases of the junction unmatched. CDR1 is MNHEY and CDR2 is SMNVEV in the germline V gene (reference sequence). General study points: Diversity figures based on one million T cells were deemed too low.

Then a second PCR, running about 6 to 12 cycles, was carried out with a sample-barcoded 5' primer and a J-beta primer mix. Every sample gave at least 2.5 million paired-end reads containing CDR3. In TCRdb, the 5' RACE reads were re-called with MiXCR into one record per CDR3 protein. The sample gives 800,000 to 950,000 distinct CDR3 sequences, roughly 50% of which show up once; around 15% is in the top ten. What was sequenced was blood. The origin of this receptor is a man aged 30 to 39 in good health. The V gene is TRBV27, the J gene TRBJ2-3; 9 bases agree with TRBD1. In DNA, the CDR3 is TGTGCCAGCAGTCCGTGGACAGGGGAGGGTACGCAGTATTTT. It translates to CASSPWTGEGTQYF.